The 18 T cell receptor beta chains given below trace back to one sample, sequenced in a study of blood T cell repertoires in COVID-19. The repertoire was sequenced with immunoSEQ multiplex PCR; TCRdb's copy has only in-frame clones and lacks some. The top ten hold less than 4% of the sample, which has fewer than 65,000 clones, 90% to 95% seen once. Sequenced: peripheral blood. Source of these receptors: a man aged 50-60 years with acute or convalescent COVID-19.

V is TRBV5-4 and J is TRBJ1-2; TRBD1 matches at 9 bases. CDR1 is SGHNT, CDR2 YYREEE, per germline (reference sequence). Germline trimming cut 4 bases from V and 8 bases from J; bases unmatched to any gene: 15. This CDR3 is built from 16 residues. The CDR3 coding sequence is TGTGCCAGCAGCCCTGGACAGGGGCCCGGATGGTCGGGCTACACCTTC. This codes for CASSPGQGPGWSGYTF.

The chain employs TRBV7-2 and TRBJ2-1, with D possibly TRBD2 on 5 matching bases. The V and J ends lost 1 base and 8 bases respectively, with 12 bases between them. This CDR3 has 14 amino acids. Germline-derived CDR1 and CDR2 are SGHTA and FQGNSA. This chain's CDR3 is CASSLGRDMHEQFF. In DNA form, the CDR3 reads TGTGCCAGCAGCTTAGGACGGGATATGCATGAGCAGTTCTTC.

The chain carries TRBV12-3 or TRBV12-4 and TRBJ1-6; 7 bases are shared with TRBD1. After removal of 7 bases from V and 8 bases from J, the junction contained 2 bases not matched to a gene. CDR3 size: 12 residues. CDR3 residues: CASKGTDSPLHF. The CDR3 DNA is TGTGCCAGCAAAGGGACAGATTCACCCCTCCACTTT.

The chain recombines TRBV7-2 with TRBJ2-1; D may be TRBD1 (5 bases). This CDR3 has 15 amino acids. V gave up 4 bases and J gave up 4 bases, with 14 bases separating them. CDR1 is SGHTA and CDR2 is FQGNSA in the germline V gene. Written as DNA, the CDR3 is TGTGCCAGCAGCTCACTCAGGGCAGGTTACAATGAGCAGTTCTTC. As protein: CASSSLRAGYNEQFF.

The CDR3 DNA reads TGTGCCAGCAGCCAACCTGACAGGGACGAGCAGTACTTC. Amino acid sequence: CASSQPDRDEQYF. The genes are TRBV3-1 (or the pseudogene TRBV3-2) and TRBJ2-7; 7 nucleotides line up with TRBD1. This CDR3 is built from 13 residues. V lost 2 bases to trimming and J lost 5 bases; unmatched junction nucleotides: 3. CDR1 is LGHDT, CDR2 YNNKEL, per germline (reference sequence).

CDR3 in amino acids: CATSDPGTGATGELFF. The CDR3 nucleotides are TGTGCCACCAGTGATCCCGGGACAGGGGCGACCGGGGAGCTGTTTTTT. The chain combines TRBV24-1 with TRBJ2-2; 10 nucleotides line up with TRBD1. There are 16 residues in the CDR3. Germline CDR1 is KGHDR and CDR2 is SFDVKD. V gave up 3 bases and J gave up 5 bases; unmatched junction bases: 5.

J is TRBJ1-1 and V is TRBV28; the D is unclear. V was trimmed by 3 bases and J by 1 base, leaving 9 bases between them. CDR1 is MDHEN and CDR2 is SYDVKM in the germline V gene. CDR3 size: 14 residues. CDR3 bases: TGTGCCAGCAGTTTTTTGTCGGGGAACACTGAAGCTTTCTTT. This codes for CASSFLSGNTEAFF.

This clone is medium-sized in the sample. The rearrangement joins TRBV4-3 to TRBJ2-7; TRBD2 aligns across 8 bases. Trimming took 0 bases from V and 4 from J; bases not matched to a gene: 11. The length of the CDR3 is 17 residues. CDR1 and CDR2 from the germline V gene are LGHNA and YSLEER. The CDR3 is CASSQDPSGRAAYEQYF. In DNA form, the CDR3 reads TGCGCCAGCAGCCAAGACCCTTCCGGGAGGGCCGCTTACGAGCAGTACTTC.

The chain employs TRBV5-1 and TRBJ1-5; 8 bases agree with TRBD1. Germline CDR1 SGHRS, CDR2 YFSETQ. Trimming removed 4 bases from V and 1 base from J; junction bases left unmatched: 4. This CDR3 is built from 15 residues. The CDR3 DNA is TGCGCCAGCAGCCCCCAGGGGGCGAGCAATCAGCCCCAGCATTTT. Its translation: CASSPQGASNQPQHF. The entire variable domain, with the rest obtained from reference TRBV5-1 and TRBJ1-5, is as follows: KAGVTQTPRYLIKTRGQQVTLSCSPISGHRSVSWYQQTPGQGLQFLFEYFSETQRNKGNFPGRFSGRQFSNSRSEMNVSTLELGDSALYLCASSPQGASNQPQHFGDGTRLSIL.

The rearrangement links TRBV19 to TRBJ2-7, with TRBD2 matching over 7 bases. Germline assignment: CDR1 LNHDA and CDR2 SQIVND (reference sequence). The CDR3 length is 14 residues. V lost 5 bases to trimming and J lost 0 bases; unmatched junction nucleotides: 4. This CDR3 is CASSQTGGSYEQYF. The CDR3 nucleotides read TGTGCCAGTAGTCAGACGGGAGGCTCCTACGAGCAGTACTTC. Looking up the rest from reference TRBV19 and TRBJ2-7 gives the full variable domain: DGGITQSPKYLFRKEGQNVTLSCEQNLNHDAMYWYRQDPGQGLRLIYYSQIVNDFQKGDIAEGYSVSREKKESFPLTVTSAQKNPTAFYLCASSQTGGSYEQYFGPGTRLTVT.

The gene calls are TRBV18 and TRBJ2-1; 8 bases match TRBD2. Per germline, CDR1 KGHSH and CDR2 LQKENI. The CDR3 totals 16 residues. V dropped 3 bases and J dropped 5; count of bases not matched to a gene: 9. The CDR3 DNA sequence: TGTGCCAGCTCACCCAACTTAGCGGGGTTTAACAATGAGCAGTTCTTC. Its translation is CASSPNLAGFNNEQFF.

The rearrangement joins TRBV11-3 to TRBJ2-6; D gene unclear. The CDR3 has 18 residues. Trimming took off 2 bases at V and 0 bases at J, with 14 bases between the two ends. CDR1 and CDR2 from the germline V gene are SGHNT and YENEEA. The CDR3 nucleotides read TGTGCCAGCAGCTTAAACAGCCTCTCCCCCTCTGGGGCCAACGTCCTGACTTTC. It codes for CASSLNSLSPSGANVLTF.

The chain links TRBV3-1 (or the pseudogene TRBV3-2) to TRBJ2-5; perhaps TRBD2 as D (6 bases). Per germline, CDR1 LGHDT and CDR2 YNNKEL (reference sequence). This CDR3 contains 12 residues. V was cut by 3 bases and J by 11 bases, with 13 bases left in between. The CDR3 is CASSQATGTQYF. The DNA of the CDR3 is TGTGCCAGCAGCCAGGCAACCGGGACTCAGTACTTC.

The V call is TRBV7-9, the J call TRBJ2-5; D call uncertain. CDR1 SEHNR and CDR2 FQNEAQ come from the germline V gene (reference sequence). The V gene lost 2 bases and the J gene lost 0 bases, with 7 bases spanning the gap. The CDR3 sequence is 14 residues long. CDR3: CASSLFPYQETQYF. The DNA for the CDR3 is TGTGCCAGCAGCTTATTCCCGTACCAAGAGACCCAGTACTTC.

This clone occurred a few times. The chain has TRBV5-6 and TRBJ2-7; D is perhaps TRBD1 (6 bases). CDR3 length: 14 amino acids. Germline CDR1 SGHDT, CDR2 YYEEEE. Deletions cut 0 bases from V and 1 base from J, with 8 bases between. CDR3 in amino acids: CASSLAGESYEQYF. CDR3 sequence (DNA): TGTGCCAGCAGCTTGGCAGGGGAATCCTACGAGCAGTACTTC.

This clone was observed a handful of times. The CDR3 DNA reads as TGTGCCAGCAGCCAGGGACTAGCGCCGAACACCGGGGAGCTGTTTTTT. Encoded protein: CASSQGLAPNTGELFF. The chain carries TRBV7-2 and TRBJ2-2; 10 bases are a match to TRBD2. CDR1 and CDR2 from the germline V gene are SGHTA and FQGNSA. V was clipped by 5 bases and J by 0 bases; unmatched bases: 3. CDR3 length equals 16 residues.

The rearrangement uses TRBV7-9 and TRBJ2-4; 7 nucleotides line up with TRBD2. CDR3 length equals 16 residues. The germline V gene has CDR1 SEHNR and CDR2 FQNEAQ (reference sequence). Trimming at V came to 2 bases and at J to 1 base, leaving 5 bases not matched to a gene. The CDR3 coding sequence is TGTGCCAGCAGCTTACAGGCGGGAGCCGCCAAAAACATTCAGTACTTC. It translates to CASSLQAGAAKNIQYF.

V gene TRBV6-4 combines with J gene TRBJ2-2; 11 bases agree with TRBD2. Germline V gene sequence: CDR1 MRHNA, CDR2 SNTAGT. Trimming removed 6 bases from V and 4 bases from J; junction bases left unmatched: 4. The CDR3 has 15 residues. The CDR3: CASRGLAGRTGELFF. CDR3 bases: TGTGCCAGCAGAGGACTAGCGGGCCGCACCGGGGAGCTGTTTTTT.